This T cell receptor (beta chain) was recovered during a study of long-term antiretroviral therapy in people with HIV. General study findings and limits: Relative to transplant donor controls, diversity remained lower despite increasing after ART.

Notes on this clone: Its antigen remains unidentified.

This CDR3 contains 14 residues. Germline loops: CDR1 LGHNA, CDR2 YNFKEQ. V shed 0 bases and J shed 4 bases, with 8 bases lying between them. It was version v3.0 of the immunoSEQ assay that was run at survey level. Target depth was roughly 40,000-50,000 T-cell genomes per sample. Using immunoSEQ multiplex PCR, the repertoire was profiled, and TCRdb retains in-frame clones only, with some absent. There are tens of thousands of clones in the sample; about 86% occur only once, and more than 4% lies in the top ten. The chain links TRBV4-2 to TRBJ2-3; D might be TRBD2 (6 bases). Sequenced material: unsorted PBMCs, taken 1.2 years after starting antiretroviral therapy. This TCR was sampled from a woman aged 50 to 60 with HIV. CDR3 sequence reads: CASSQDWEADTQYF. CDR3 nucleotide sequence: TGTGCCAGCAGCCAAGATTGGGAGGCAGATACGCAGTATTTT.